The next 9 T cell receptor beta chains were all read from a single sample in a study of Graves' ophthalmopathy and Graves' hyperthyroidism. Transcripts of RNA were the source for amplifying TCR beta CDR3 regions. First-round RT-PCR with HTBI primers preceded a second-round multiplex PCR. TCRdb fed the multiplex PCR reads into MiXCR, producing one record per CDR3 protein. The sample shows over a million distinct CDR3 sequences, 36% of them seen only once. Sequenced sample: peripheral blood or thyroid tissue (not recorded which). The receptors come from an adult man with Graves' hyperthyroidism.

The chain has TRBV19 and TRBJ2-1, with 12 positions matching TRBD2. J gave up 10 bases and V 2 bases, and 9 bases lay outside the gene matches. Germline V gene sequence: CDR1 LNHDA, CDR2 SQIVND (reference sequence). This CDR3 spans 16 amino acids. The CDR3 is CASSIRASGGAEEQFF. As DNA, the CDR3 is TGTGCCAGTAGTATACGCGCTAGCGGGGGGGCCGAAGAGCAGTTCTTC.

In this sample, this clonotype turned up many times. The rearrangement joins TRBV20-1 to TRBJ1-6, with D possibly being TRBD1 (6 bases). Germline V lookup: CDR1 DFQATT, CDR2 SNEGSKA (reference sequence). V gave up 4 bases and J gave up 5 bases, with 15 bases separating them. The CDR3 is made up of 15 amino acids. The chain's CDR3 is CSATDSDRHNSPLHF. In nucleotides, the CDR3 is TGCAGTGCTACTGATTCGGACAGACATAATTCACCCCTCCACTTT.

This clonotype was detected a few times. The chain links TRBV15 to TRBJ1-2; D is possibly TRBD1 (5 bases). The germline V gene encodes CDR1 LNHNV and CDR2 YYDKDF (reference sequence). V was pared by 4 bases and J by 3 bases, with 18 bases between. This CDR3 region has 16 residues. CDR3 residues: CATSKRRGEIDYGYTF. CDR3 coding DNA: TGTGCCACCAGCAAGAGGAGGGGAGAAATCGACTATGGCTACACCTTC.

This clonotype was observed a few times. This chain uses TRBV6-2 or TRBV6-3 with TRBJ2-5, with 7 bases aligning to TRBD1. V dropped 6 bases and J dropped 2; count of bases not matched to a gene: 30. Germline CDR1 and CDR2: MNHEY and SVGEGT. This CDR3 comprises 22 residues. The CDR3 coding sequence is TGTGCCAGCAGACAGCGTAGAACAGGGGATCCAGCTAATCGCCACAGTCAAGAGACCCAGTACTTC. It encodes CASRQRRTGDPANRHSQETQYF.

As for this clonotype: A read error may explain this, as a much larger clone is one base away. This chain links TRBV6-6 with TRBJ2-7; 7 bases agree with TRBD2. V trimming: 10 bases; J trimming: 2 bases; junction bases outside the gene matches: 11. This CDR3 has 14 amino acids. The germline V gene has CDR1 MNHNY and CDR2 SVGAGI (reference sequence). CDR3 coding DNA: TGTGCCACCGGGGCAGCGGGATCTGCCTACGAGCAGTACTTC. This sequence encodes CATGAAGSAYEQYF.

This chain links TRBV29-1 with TRBJ2-3, with D perhaps given as TRBD1 or TRBD2 (6 bases each). V was pared by 3 bases and J by 10 bases, with 11 bases between. The CDR3 has 11 amino acids. Germline assignment: CDR1 SQVTM and CDR2 ANQGSEA. The DNA of the CDR3 is TGCAGCGTTGATCGGGGGCGGCCGCAGTATTTT. Translating gives CSVDRGRPQYF.

The genes are TRBV9 and TRBJ2-2; weak D call: TRBD2 (7 bases). Between the trimmed V and J ends, which lost 7 bases and 7 bases, there was a span of 20 bases. This CDR3 has 15 residues. Germline-derived CDR1 and CDR2 are SGDLS and YYNGEE. The CDR3 reads CASPNLGGGSGELFF. Here the CDR3 DNA reads TGTGCCAGCCCTAACCTAGGGGGAGGGAGCGGGGAGCTGTTTTTT.

This clonotype was seen only a few times. The V call is TRBV4-2, the J call TRBJ1-6; D is uncertain. V dropped 0 bases and J dropped 7 bases, with 10 bases sitting between them. Germline V CDR1 and CDR2: LGHNA, YNFKEQ. This CDR3 region has 15 residues. For the CDR3, the DNA is TGTGCCAGCAGCCAAGATCTTGCCATAAATTCACCCCTCCACTTT. It encodes CASSQDLAINSPLHF.

This clonotype was seen only a few times. The chain uses TRBV7-4 and TRBJ1-5; 7 bases line up with TRBD1. J lost 7 bases, V lost 3 bases, and 12 bases had no gene match. From germline, CDR1 is SGHVT and CDR2 SQSDAQ. The CDR3 has 16 residues. The CDR3 DNA reads as TGTGCCAGCAGCTTTTTTAGTACAGGGGCCGGGCAGCCCCAGCATTTT. This gives the protein CASSFFSTGAGQPQHF. Full variable domain (rest looked up from reference TRBV7-4 and TRBJ1-5): GAGVSQSPRYKVAKRGRDVALRCDSISGHVTLYWYRQTLGQGSEVLTYSQSDAQRDKSGRPSGRFSAERPERSVSTLKIQRTEQGDSAVYLCASSFFSTGAGQPQHFGDGTRLSIL.